This TCR beta chain was documented in a study of blood T cell repertoires in COVID-19. Study context: The study drew acute and convalescent COVID-19 samples from the United States, Italy and Spain. T cells, B-cell-depleted T cells, or PBMCs supplied cDNA or gDNA.

This table comes from immunoSEQ multiplex PCR, and its TCRdb copy is limited to in-frame clones, with some not included. This repertoire shows over 150,000 clones, over 70% found once; its top ten account for less than 3%. Germline CDR1 MNHEY, CDR2 SVGEGT. This CDR3 has 16 residues. Trimming removed 5 bases from V and 0 bases from J; junction bases left unmatched: 7. Sequenced sample: peripheral blood. This TCR came from a woman aged 60-75 years with acute or convalescent COVID-19. The J gene is TRBJ1-3, the V gene TRBV6-2 or TRBV6-3; 7 nucleotides agree with TRBD1. The DNA for the CDR3 is TGTGCCAGCAGTAGGACGGGACAGAACTCTGGAAACACCATATATTTT. Translating it yields CASSRTGQNSGNTIYF.